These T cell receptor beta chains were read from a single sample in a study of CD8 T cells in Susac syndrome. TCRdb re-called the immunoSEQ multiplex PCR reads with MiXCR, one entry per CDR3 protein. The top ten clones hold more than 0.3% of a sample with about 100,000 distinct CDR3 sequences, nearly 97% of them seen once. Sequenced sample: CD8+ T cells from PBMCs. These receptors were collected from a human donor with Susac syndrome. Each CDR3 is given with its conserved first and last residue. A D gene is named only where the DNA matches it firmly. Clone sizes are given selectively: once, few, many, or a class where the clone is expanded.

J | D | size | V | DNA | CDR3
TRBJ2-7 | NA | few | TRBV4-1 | TGCGCCAGCAGCCGTGAGGGAACCATCGAGCAGTACTTC | CASSREGTIEQYF
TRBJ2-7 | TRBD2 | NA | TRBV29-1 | TGCAGCGTTACGGGGACTAGCGGGCAATACGAGCAGTACTTC | CSVTGTSGQYEQYF
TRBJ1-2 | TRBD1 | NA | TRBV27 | TGTGCCAGCACCCCGACACCCCAGGGGGCTTTGGTCTATGGCTACACCTTC | CASTPTPQGALVYGYTF
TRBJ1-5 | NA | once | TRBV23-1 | TGCGCCAGCAGTCAATCGGGGGGAGGGAATCAGCCCCAGCATTTT | CASSQSGGGNQPQHF
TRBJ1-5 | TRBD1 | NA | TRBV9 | TGTGCCAGCAGCGTGGACAGGGAAGGGCTCCAGCATTTT | CASSVDREGLQHF
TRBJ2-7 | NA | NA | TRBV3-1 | TGTGCCAGCAGCCAAGGACAGAACGAGCAGTACTTC | CASSQGQNEQYF
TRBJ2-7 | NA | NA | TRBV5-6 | TGTGCCAGCAGCTTGGGGTCCGGGTTCTCCTACGAGCAGTACTTC | CASSLGSGFSYEQYF
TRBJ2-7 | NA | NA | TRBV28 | TGTGCCAGCAGGGTTCCAGGGACCTCCTACGAGCAGTACTTC | CASRVPGTSYEQYF
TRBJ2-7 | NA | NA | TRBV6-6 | TGTGCCACCGCCCTCGGGAAGGCTACTTACGAGCAGTACTTC | CATALGKATYEQYF
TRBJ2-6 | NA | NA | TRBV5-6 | TGTGCCAGCAGCTTTTTGACATCTGGGGCCAACGTCCTGACTTTC | CASSFLTSGANVLTF
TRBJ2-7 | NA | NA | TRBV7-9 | TGTGCCAGCAGCTTAGACGCGGGAAACGAGCAGTACTTC | CASSLDAGNEQYF
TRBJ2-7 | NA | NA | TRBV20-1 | TGCAGTGCCACGACACCCCGTACCTACGAGCAGTACTTC | CSATTPRTYEQYF
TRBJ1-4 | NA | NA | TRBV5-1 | TGCGCCAGCAGCTTGGCAGGAGCTAATGAAAAACTGTTTTTT | CASSLAGANEKLFF
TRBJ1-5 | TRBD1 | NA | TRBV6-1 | TGTGCCAGCAGCGAAGCAGGGGGACCCCCTCAGCCCCAGCATTTT | CASSEAGGPPQPQHF
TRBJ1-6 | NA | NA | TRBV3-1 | TGTGCCAGCAGCCAAGTTCCGGTTGGACCCCTCCACTTT | CASSQVPVGPLHF
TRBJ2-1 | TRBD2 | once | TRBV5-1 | TGCGCCAGCAGCTCGGAACCTAGCGGGTTGTTCTTC | CASSSEPSGLFF
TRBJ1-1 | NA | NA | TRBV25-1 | TGTGCCAGCAGTGAATGGGGGAACACTGAAGCTTTCTTT | CASSEWGNTEAFF
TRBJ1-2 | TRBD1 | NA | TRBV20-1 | TGCAGTGCTGACAGGGGGCAGGACTACACCTTC | CSADRGQDYTF
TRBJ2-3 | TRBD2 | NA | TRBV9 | TGTGCCAGCAGCGTCCGGGGGGACAGCACAGATACGCAGTATTTT | CASSVRGDSTDTQYF
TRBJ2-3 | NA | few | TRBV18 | TGTGCCAGCTCCTACAGCACAGATACGCAGTATTTT | CASSYSTDTQYF
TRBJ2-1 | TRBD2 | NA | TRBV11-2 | TGTGCCAGCAGATCCGGGACTAGCGGGAGCGGTAATGAGCAGTTCTTC | CASRSGTSGSGNEQFF
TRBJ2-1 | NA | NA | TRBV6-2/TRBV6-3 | TGTGCCAGCATCCCAACTGCCCGACTCTTGAGATCCTACAATGAGCAGTTCTTC | CASIPTARLLRSYNEQFF
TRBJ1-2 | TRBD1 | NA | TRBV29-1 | TGCAGCGTGACAGGGGATGGCTACACCTTC | CSVTGDGYTF